This passage covers 16 T cell receptor beta chains from one sample sequenced in a study of Tregs in tolerant kidney transplant recipients. Generated by immunoSEQ multiplex PCR, the TCRdb table keeps only in-frame clones and is missing some. The sample has fewer than 3,500 clones, roughly 41% seen once. These receptors' antigens are unknown. Sequenced input: Tregs from blood grown in culture. Receptors were obtained from a human donor in good health.

This clone is judged medium-sized (0.01 to 0.1%). The V and J genes are TRBV5-1 and TRBJ1-2, with 8 positions matching TRBD1. The CDR3 consists of 13 residues. Per the germline V gene, CDR1 is SGHRS and CDR2 is YFSETQ. V dropped 4 bases and J dropped 5; count of bases not matched to a gene: 4. This CDR3 is CASSRQGIYGYTF. CDR3 bases: TGCGCCAGCAGCCGACAGGGGATTTATGGCTACACCTTC.

J is TRBJ2-1 and V is TRBV5-1, with D hard to call. Trimming removed 3 bases from V and 6 bases from J, with 7 bases in between. Per germline, CDR1 SGHRS and CDR2 YFSETQ. The CDR3 runs 12 residues. Here the CDR3 DNA reads TGCGCCAGCAGCTCAACGGGCAATGAGCAGTTCTTC. Its protein is CASSSTGNEQFF.

The chain uses TRBV5-8 and TRBJ2-5, with TRBD1 matching over 8 bases. This CDR3 contains 15 residues. V was pared by 4 bases and J by 5 bases, with 10 bases of the junction left unmatched. Germline assignment: CDR1 SGHTS and CDR2 YDEGEE. In nucleotides, the CDR3 is TGTGCCAGCAGCACGGGACAGGTTGTGGGGGAGACCCAGTACTTC. It encodes CASSTGQVVGETQYF.

This chain joins TRBV25-1 and TRBJ1-6; a weak D match, TRBD1 (5 bases). Trimming shortened V by 2 bases and J by 8 bases, and 16 bases separated the two germline ends. Germline CDR1 MGHDK, CDR2 SYGVNS. The length of the CDR3 is 16 residues. CDR3: CASSEGGRGRDSPLHF. In DNA form, the CDR3 reads TGTGCCAGCAGTGAAGGGGGTAGGGGACGGGATTCACCCCTCCACTTT.

The CDR3 DNA sequence: TGTGCCAGTAGTGCAATTTTTGGTTATGGCTACACCTTC. Its protein is CASSAIFGYGYTF. The chain combines TRBV19 with TRBJ1-2; no reliable D call. The CDR3 runs 13 residues. Germline V gene lookup returns CDR1 LNHDA and CDR2 SQIVND (reference sequence). V was cut by 5 bases and J by 5 bases, with 12 bases left in between.

This clone turned up a few times. The chain couples TRBV7-2 to TRBJ1-2; possible D gene TRBD1, 5 bases. Germline loops: CDR1 SGHTA, CDR2 FQGNSA. The CDR3 spans 14 residues. V gave up 1 base and J gave up 3 bases, with 9 bases separating them. CDR3 sequence reads: CASSLEGRYYGYTF. CDR3 nucleotide sequence: TGTGCCAGCAGCTTAGAGGGGCGTTACTATGGCTACACCTTC.

This clone ranks as large. The V call is TRBV18, the J call TRBJ2-2; 7 nucleotides agree with TRBD1. Looked up from germline, CDR1 is KGHSH and CDR2 is LQKENI. Trimming cost V 3 bases and J 4 bases; bases outside gene matches: 2. The CDR3 sequence is 14 residues long. The CDR3 sequence is CASSPGQSTGELFF. DNA for the CDR3: TGTGCCAGCTCACCGGGACAGTCCACCGGGGAGCTGTTTTTT.

The rearrangement joins TRBV11-2 to TRBJ2-5; D is ambiguous. Trimming cost V 3 bases and J 3 bases, with 17 bases left between them. The CDR3 is 16 amino acids. Germline V CDR1 and CDR2: SGHAT, FQNNGV. The DNA of the CDR3 is TGTGCCAGCAGCTTTGGAACAAGTCCTACGGAAGAGACCCAGTACTTC. Its translation: CASSFGTSPTEETQYF.

This clone was recorded only once. The chain carries TRBV6-1 and TRBJ2-5; D uncertain. CDR1 and CDR2 (germline): MNHNS, SASEGT. CDR3 length: 11 residues. Trimming shortened V by 3 bases and J by 7 bases, and 6 bases separated the two germline ends. CDR3 coding DNA: TGTGCCAGCAGTGAGGCGATGACCCAGTACTTC. This translates into CASSEAMTQYF.

The rearrangement uses TRBV7-2 and TRBJ2-1; a possible D gene is TRBD2 (6 bases). The CDR3 has 14 amino acids. The V gene's germline CDR1 is SGHTA and CDR2 FQGNSA. With 1 base removed from V and 9 bases from J, the gap between germline ends came to 13 bases. CDR3 nucleotide sequence: TGTGCCAGCAGCTTAGTGGGGGACTCGAGTGAGCAGTTCTTC. Its protein is CASSLVGDSSEQFF. The full variable domain, completed using reference TRBV7-2 and TRBJ2-1, is GAGVSQSPSNKVTEKGKDVELRCDPISGHTALYWYRQSLGQGLEFLIYFQGNSAPDKSGLPSDRFSAERTGGSVSTLTIQRTQQEDSAVYLCASSLVGDSSEQFFGPGTRLTVL.

The chain links TRBV5-1 to TRBJ1-6, with D perhaps matching TRBD1 (5 bases). This CDR3 spans 14 amino acids. Germline V gene lookup returns CDR1 SGHRS and CDR2 YFSETQ. V was trimmed by 2 bases and J by 5 bases, leaving 8 bases between them. The CDR3: CASSLSGNNSPLHF. CDR3 coding DNA: TGCGCCAGCAGCTTATCAGGGAATAATTCACCCCTCCACTTT.

This clone has only a few counts. The chain employs TRBV7-3 and TRBJ2-5; 13 nucleotides agree with TRBD2. V dropped 4 bases and J dropped 5; count of bases not matched to a gene: 4. CDR3 length equals 15 residues. The germline V gene has CDR1 SGHTA and CDR2 FQGTGA. The CDR3 coding sequence is TGTGCCAGCAGCTCTGGACTAGCGGGGGTGGAGACCCAGTACTTC. Amino acid sequence: CASSSGLAGVETQYF.

The V and J genes are TRBV6-5 and TRBJ1-1; 8 nucleotides line up with TRBD1. The ends lost 6 bases at V and 10 bases at J; junction bases unmatched: 7. CDR1 is MNHEY, CDR2 SVGAGI, per germline. This CDR3 has 12 residues. Here the CDR3 reads CASSRGTGGAFF. The CDR3 bases are TGTGCCAGCAGCCGGGGGACAGGCGGAGCTTTCTTT.

This clone was recorded once. The chain recombines TRBV2 with TRBJ2-2, with 7 bases matching TRBD1. The CDR3 consists of 13 residues. Germline V CDR1 and CDR2: SNHLY, FYNNEI. Germline trimming cut 4 bases from V and 6 bases from J; bases unmatched to any gene: 2. The CDR3 DNA reads as TGTGCCAGCAGTGGGACAGGACCCGGGGAGCTGTTTTTT. Amino acids: CASSGTGPGELFF. The full variable domain, rest sourced from reference TRBV2 and TRBJ2-2, is EPEVTQTPSHQVTQMGQEVILRCVPISNHLYFYWYRQILGQKVEFLVSFYNNEISEKSEIFDDQFSVERPDGSNFTLKIRSTKLEDSAMYFCASSGTGPGELFFGEGSRLTVL.

The chain employs TRBV4-1 and TRBJ2-2; 7 nucleotides align to TRBD2. The CDR3 is made up of 15 amino acids. Trimming at V came to 3 bases and at J to 3 bases, leaving 4 bases not matched to a gene. Germline CDR1 is MGHRA and CDR2 is YSYEKL. CDR3 bases: TGCGCCAGCAGCCAGGCGGGACTATACACCGGGGAGCTGTTTTTT. Protein sequence: CASSQAGLYTGELFF.

This clone qualifies as medium-sized. V usage is TRBV7-9 and J usage is TRBJ2-5; a weak D match, TRBD1 (6 bases). V lost 5 bases and J lost 0, with 10 bases in between. The CDR3 covers 14 residues. Germline-derived CDR1 and CDR2 are SEHNR and FQNEAQ (reference sequence). CDR3 sequence: CASSAQGYQETQYF. Here the CDR3 DNA reads TGTGCCAGCAGCGCACAGGGTTACCAAGAGACCCAGTACTTC.